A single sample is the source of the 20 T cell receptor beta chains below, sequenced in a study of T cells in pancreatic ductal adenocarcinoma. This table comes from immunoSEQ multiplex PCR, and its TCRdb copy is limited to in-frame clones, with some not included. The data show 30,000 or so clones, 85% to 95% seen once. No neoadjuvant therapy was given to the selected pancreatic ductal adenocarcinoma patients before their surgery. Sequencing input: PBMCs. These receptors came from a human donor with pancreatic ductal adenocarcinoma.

CDR3 sequence reads: CASSSGGRPASYEQYF. The CDR3 coding sequence is TGTGCCAGCAGCTCTGGGGGGCGGCCCGCCAGCTACGAGCAGTACTTC. The chain uses TRBV28 and TRBJ2-7; D is possibly TRBD1 or TRBD2 (6 bases each). Germline values: CDR1 MDHEN, CDR2 SYDVKM. The CDR3 spans 16 residues. V gave up 6 bases and J gave up 3 bases, with 21 bases separating them.

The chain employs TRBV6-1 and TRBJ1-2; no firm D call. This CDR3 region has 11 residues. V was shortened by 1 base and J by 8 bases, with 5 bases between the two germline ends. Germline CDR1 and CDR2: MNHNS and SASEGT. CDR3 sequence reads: CASSEVGGYTF. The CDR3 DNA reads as TGTGCCAGCAGTGAAGTAGGGGGCTACACCTTC.

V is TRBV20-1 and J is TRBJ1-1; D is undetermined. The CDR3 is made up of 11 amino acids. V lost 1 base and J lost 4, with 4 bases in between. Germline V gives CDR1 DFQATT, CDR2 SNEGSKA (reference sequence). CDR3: CSARGITEAFF. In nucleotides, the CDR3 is TGCAGTGCTAGAGGAATCACTGAAGCTTTCTTT.

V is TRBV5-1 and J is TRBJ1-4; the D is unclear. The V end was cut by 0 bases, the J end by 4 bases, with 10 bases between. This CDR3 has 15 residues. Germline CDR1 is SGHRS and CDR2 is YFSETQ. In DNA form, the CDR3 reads TGCGCCAGCAGCTTGGAGGCAGGCTATAATGAAAAACTGTTTTTT. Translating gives CASSLEAGYNEKLFF.

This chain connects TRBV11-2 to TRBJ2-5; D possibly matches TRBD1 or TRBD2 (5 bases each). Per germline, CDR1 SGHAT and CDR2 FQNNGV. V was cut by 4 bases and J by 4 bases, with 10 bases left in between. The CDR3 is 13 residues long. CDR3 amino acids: CASSWGRGETQYF. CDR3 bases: TGTGCCAGCAGCTGGGGACGGGGAGAGACCCAGTACTTC.

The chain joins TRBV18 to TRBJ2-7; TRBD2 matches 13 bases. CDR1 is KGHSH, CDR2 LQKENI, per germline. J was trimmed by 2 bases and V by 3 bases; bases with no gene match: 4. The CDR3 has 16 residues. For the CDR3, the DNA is TGTGCCAGCTCACCGGCGGGACTAGCGGGGACCTACGAGCAGTACTTC. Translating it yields CASSPAGLAGTYEQYF. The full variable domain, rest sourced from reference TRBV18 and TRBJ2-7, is NAGVMQNPRHLVRRRGQEARLRCSPMKGHSHVYWYRQLPEEGLKFMVYLQKENIIDESGMPKERFSAEFPKEGPSILRIQQVVRGDSAAYFCASSPAGLAGTYEQYFGPGTRLTVT.

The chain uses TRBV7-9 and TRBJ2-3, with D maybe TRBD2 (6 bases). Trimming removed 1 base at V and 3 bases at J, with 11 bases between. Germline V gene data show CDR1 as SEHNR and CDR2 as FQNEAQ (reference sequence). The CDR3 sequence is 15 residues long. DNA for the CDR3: TGTGCCAGCAGCTTAGTTCGGGGGAAGACAGATACGCAGTATTTT. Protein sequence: CASSLVRGKTDTQYF.

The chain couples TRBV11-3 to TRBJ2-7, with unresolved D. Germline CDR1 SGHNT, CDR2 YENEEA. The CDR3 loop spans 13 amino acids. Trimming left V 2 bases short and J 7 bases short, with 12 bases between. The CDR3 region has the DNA TGTGCCAGCAGCTTAAAGTCTGGGATGGAGCAGTACTTC. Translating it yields CASSLKSGMEQYF.

CDR3 DNA: TGTGCCAGCAGTACGGGGACGCTCGGGTACACCTTC. This codes for CASSTGTLGYTF. The chain carries TRBV28 and TRBJ1-2, with D maybe TRBD1 (5 bases). The germline CDR1 and CDR2 sequences are MDHEN and SYDVKM. CDR3 length equals 12 residues. Trimming shortened V by 5 bases and J by 11 bases, and 15 bases separated the two germline ends.

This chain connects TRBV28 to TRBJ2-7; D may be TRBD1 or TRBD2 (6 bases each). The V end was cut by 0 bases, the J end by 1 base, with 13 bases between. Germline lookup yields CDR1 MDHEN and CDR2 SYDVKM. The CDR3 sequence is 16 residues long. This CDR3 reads CASSLWSGGRSYEQYF. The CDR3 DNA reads TGTGCCAGCAGTTTATGGTCTGGGGGGCGGTCCTACGAGCAGTACTTC.

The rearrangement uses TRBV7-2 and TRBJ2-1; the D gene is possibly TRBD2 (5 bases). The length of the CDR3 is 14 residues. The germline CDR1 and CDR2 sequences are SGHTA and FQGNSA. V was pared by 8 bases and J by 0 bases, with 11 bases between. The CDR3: CASGEGSSYNEQFF. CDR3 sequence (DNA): TGTGCCAGCGGAGAAGGGAGCTCCTACAATGAGCAGTTCTTC.

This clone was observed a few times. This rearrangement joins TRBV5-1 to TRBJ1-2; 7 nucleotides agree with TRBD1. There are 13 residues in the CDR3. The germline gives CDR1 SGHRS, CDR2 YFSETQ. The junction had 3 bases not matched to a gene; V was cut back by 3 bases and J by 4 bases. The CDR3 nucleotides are TGCGCCAGCAGCTCAACAGGGGTCTATGGCTACACCTTC. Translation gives CASSSTGVYGYTF.

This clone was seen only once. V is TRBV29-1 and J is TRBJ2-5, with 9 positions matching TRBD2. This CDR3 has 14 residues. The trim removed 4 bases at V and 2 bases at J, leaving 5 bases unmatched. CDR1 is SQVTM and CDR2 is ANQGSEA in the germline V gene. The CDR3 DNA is TGCAGCGTTGGGACTAGCGCGGGGCAAGAGACCCAGTACTTC. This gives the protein CSVGTSAGQETQYF.

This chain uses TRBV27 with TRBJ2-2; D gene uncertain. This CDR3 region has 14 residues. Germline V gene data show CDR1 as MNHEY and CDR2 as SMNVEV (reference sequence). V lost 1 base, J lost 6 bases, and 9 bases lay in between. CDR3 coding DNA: TGTGCCAGCAGTTTATTTACAGTGGCCGGGGAGCTGTTTTTT. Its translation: CASSLFTVAGELFF.

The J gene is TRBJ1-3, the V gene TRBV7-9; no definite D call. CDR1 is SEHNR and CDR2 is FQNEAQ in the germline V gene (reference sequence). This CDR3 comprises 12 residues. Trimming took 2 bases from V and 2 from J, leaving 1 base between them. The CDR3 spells CASSLTGNTIYF. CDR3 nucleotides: TGTGCCAGCAGCTTAACTGGAAACACCATATATTTT.

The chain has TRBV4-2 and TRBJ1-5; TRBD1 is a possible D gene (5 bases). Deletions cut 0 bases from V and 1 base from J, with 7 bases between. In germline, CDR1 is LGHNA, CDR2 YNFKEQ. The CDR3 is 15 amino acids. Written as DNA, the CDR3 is TGTGCCAGCAGCCAAGATAGGGGCAGCAATCAGCCCCAGCATTTT. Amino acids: CASSQDRGSNQPQHF.

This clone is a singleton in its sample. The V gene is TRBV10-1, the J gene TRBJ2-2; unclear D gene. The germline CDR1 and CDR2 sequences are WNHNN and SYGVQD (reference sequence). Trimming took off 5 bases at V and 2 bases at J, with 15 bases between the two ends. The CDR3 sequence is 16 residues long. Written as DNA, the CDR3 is TGCGCCAGCAGTAGATGGGTAGCTTTAAACACCGGGGAGCTGTTTTTT. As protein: CASSRWVALNTGELFF.

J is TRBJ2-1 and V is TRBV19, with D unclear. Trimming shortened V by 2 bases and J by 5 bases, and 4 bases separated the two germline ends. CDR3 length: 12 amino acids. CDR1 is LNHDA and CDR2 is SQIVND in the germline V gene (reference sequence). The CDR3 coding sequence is TGTGCCAGTAGTATAAGTCACAATGAGCAGTTCTTC. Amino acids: CASSISHNEQFF.

The CDR3 here is CASSPPGRGDYEQYF. DNA for the CDR3: TGCGCCAGCAGCCCACCCGGAAGGGGGGACTACGAGCAGTACTTC. This chain uses TRBV4-1 with TRBJ2-7; D tentatively reads TRBD1 or TRBD2 (6 bases each). The CDR3 covers 15 residues. V was cut by 4 bases and J by 3 bases, with 16 bases left in between. In germline, CDR1 is MGHRA, CDR2 YSYEKL.

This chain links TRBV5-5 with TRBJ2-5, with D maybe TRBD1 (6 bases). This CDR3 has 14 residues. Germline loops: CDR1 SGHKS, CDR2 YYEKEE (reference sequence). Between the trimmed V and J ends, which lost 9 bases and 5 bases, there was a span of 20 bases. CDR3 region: CATLGPGAGETQYF. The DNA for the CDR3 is TGTGCCACCCTGGGGCCAGGGGCAGGGGAGACCCAGTACTTC. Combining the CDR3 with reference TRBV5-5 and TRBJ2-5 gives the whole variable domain DAGVTQSPTHLIKTRGQQVTLRCSPISGHKSVSWYQQVLGQGPQFIFQYYEKEERGRGNFPDRFSARQFPNYSSELNVNALLLGDSALYLCATLGPGAGETQYFGPGTRLLVL.